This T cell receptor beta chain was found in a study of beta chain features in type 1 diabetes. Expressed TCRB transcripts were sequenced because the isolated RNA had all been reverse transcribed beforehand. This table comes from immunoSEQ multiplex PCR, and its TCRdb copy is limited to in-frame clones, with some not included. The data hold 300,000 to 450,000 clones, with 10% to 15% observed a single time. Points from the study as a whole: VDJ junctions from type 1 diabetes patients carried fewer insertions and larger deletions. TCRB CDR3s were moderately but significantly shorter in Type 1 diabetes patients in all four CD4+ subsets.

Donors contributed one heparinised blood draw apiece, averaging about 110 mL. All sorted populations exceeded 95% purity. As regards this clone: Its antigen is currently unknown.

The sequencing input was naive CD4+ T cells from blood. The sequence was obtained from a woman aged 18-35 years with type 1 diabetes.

CDR3 residues: CASSVVVSGGAETQYF. CDR3 DNA sequence: TGTGCCAGCAGCGTAGTGGTTAGCGGGGGGGCCGAGACCCAGTACTTC. The chain recombines TRBV9 with TRBJ2-5, with 11 bases matching TRBD2. Unmatched junction bases numbered 6, after V lost 0 bases and J lost 5 bases. Germline lookup yields CDR1 SGDLS and CDR2 YYNGEE. The CDR3 totals 16 residues.